These 15 T cell receptor beta chains share one sample of origin, sequenced in a study of T cells in Graves' hyperthyroidism and ophthalmopathy. Authors of the study amplified TCR beta CDR3 regions from RNA transcripts. RT-PCR in the first round (using the HTBI primer set) targeted the TCR CDR3. TCRdb itself ran the multiplex PCR reads through MiXCR, one entry per CDR3 protein. The sample carries around 760,000 distinct CDR3 sequences, just over 35% recorded once. The sequenced sample was blood. These receptors came from a woman aged 40 to 49 with Graves' hyperthyroidism.

This clonotype has only a few counts. The V and J genes are TRBV28 and TRBJ2-7; the match to TRBD1 covers 7 bases. This CDR3 has 11 amino acids. Germline values: CDR1 MDHEN, CDR2 SYDVKM. The junction had 2 bases not matched to a gene; V was cut back by 6 bases and J by 6 bases. The CDR3 here is CASRTGTEQYF. The DNA for the CDR3 is TGTGCCAGCAGGACAGGGACCGAGCAGTACTTC.

The rearrangement links TRBV9 to TRBJ2-2; D unresolved. V was trimmed by 1 base and J by 6 bases, leaving 4 bases between them. The germline V gene encodes CDR1 SGDLS and CDR2 YYNGEE. This CDR3 has 12 amino acids. Here the CDR3 reads CASSVKPGELFF. Written as DNA, the CDR3 is TGTGCCAGCAGCGTAAAACCCGGGGAGCTGTTTTTT.

The V call is TRBV6-6, the J call TRBJ1-6; TRBD1 matches 8 bases. Trimming took 7 bases from V and 0 from J; bases not matched to a gene: 5. The CDR3 extends over 16 amino acids. Looked up from germline, CDR1 is MNHNY and CDR2 is SVGAGI (reference sequence). CDR3 region: CASKSTGGSYNSPLHF. The CDR3 DNA is TGTGCCAGCAAATCTACAGGGGGCTCCTATAATTCACCCCTCCACTTT.

The sample holds one count of this clonotype. The rearrangement links TRBV20-1 to TRBJ2-5; 13 bases line up with TRBD2. The germline gives CDR1 DFQATT, CDR2 SNEGSKA (reference sequence). The CDR3 is 16 residues long. The V and J ends lost 6 bases and 3 bases, in that order; junction bases with no gene match: 10. The CDR3 sequence: CSAHPPGLAGKETQYF. CDR3 in DNA: TGCAGTGCCCACCCCCCGGGACTAGCGGGGAAAGAGACCCAGTACTTC.

This clonotype was detected a few times. The chain combines TRBV25-1 with TRBJ1-2; D ambiguous. The CDR3 loop spans 15 amino acids. In germline, CDR1 is MGHDK, CDR2 SYGVNS. V was cut by 5 bases and J by 8 bases, with 21 bases left in between. The chain's CDR3 is CASSLSVDELKGYTF. The CDR3 bases are TGTGCCAGCAGTTTATCGGTGGATGAGCTCAAAGGCTACACCTTC.

This clonotype was seen a handful of times. The rearrangement uses TRBV4-3 and TRBJ1-1, with a tentative D call TRBD1 (5 bases). V shed 1 base and J shed 3 bases, with 9 bases lying between them. Germline-derived CDR1 and CDR2 are LGHNA and YSLEER. The CDR3 is 14 amino acids. CDR3 in DNA: TGCGCCAGCAGCCAAGCCCGGGGGTACACTGAAGCTTTCTTT. Its translation is CASSQARGYTEAFF.

This clonotype was observed at least ten times. The V and J genes are TRBV2 and TRBJ1-2; D possibly corresponds to TRBD1 (5 bases). Per the germline V gene, CDR1 is SNHLY and CDR2 is FYNNEI. V was cut by 0 bases and J by 4 bases, with 15 bases left in between. The CDR3 has 16 residues. CDR3 sequence: CASSEARPPGGYGYTF. Written as DNA, the CDR3 is TGTGCCAGCAGTGAAGCGCGGCCCCCGGGGGGCTATGGCTACACCTTC.

The sample holds many counts of this clonotype. CDR3 loop: CASSVTDPLDGQPQHF. In nucleotides, the CDR3 is TGTGCCAGCAGCGTAACCGACCCCTTGGATGGTCAGCCCCAGCATTTT. J is TRBJ1-5 and V is TRBV9, with unresolved D. The CDR3 is made up of 16 amino acids. V was clipped by 1 base and J by 6 bases, with 17 bases between them. Germline lookup yields CDR1 SGDLS and CDR2 YYNGEE. Full variable domain (outside the CDR3, taken from reference TRBV9 and TRBJ1-5): DSGVTQTPKHLITATGQRVTLRCSPRSGDLSVYWYQQSLDQGLQFLIQYYNGEERAKGNILERFSAQQFPDLHSELNLSSLELGDSALYFCASSVTDPLDGQPQHFGDGTRLSIL.

The chain is built from TRBV20-1 and TRBJ2-7; TRBD1 might be the D (6 bases). V lost 5 bases and J 3 bases, leaving 14 bases between the germline ends. Germline values: CDR1 DFQATT, CDR2 SNEGSKA (reference sequence). The CDR3 loop spans 13 amino acids. The CDR3 spells CSASRPDSYEQYF. The CDR3 bases are TGCAGTGCTTCACGACCGGACAGCTACGAGCAGTACTTC.

At least ten counts were recorded for this clonotype. V and J are TRBV5-6 and TRBJ1-5; D not resolved. Deletions cut 7 bases from V and 7 bases from J, with 15 bases between. The CDR3 runs 13 residues. Germline assignment: CDR1 SGHDT and CDR2 YYEEEE. The DNA of the CDR3 is TGTGCCAGCCAAAGCGGAGGGTCCCAGCCCCAGCATTTT. This encodes CASQSGGSQPQHF.

In this sample, this clonotype turned up a few times. The CDR3 DNA sequence: TGTGCCAGCAGTGAAGGTGGGGGGCCGGACACTGAAGCTTTCTTT. Residues: CASSEGGGPDTEAFF. The chain carries TRBV25-1 and TRBJ1-1, with D perhaps TRBD1 (6 bases). CDR1 and CDR2 from the germline V gene are MGHDK and SYGVNS. This CDR3 has 15 amino acids. Trimming left V 2 bases short and J 3 bases short, with 13 bases between.

This clonotype showed up many times. The chain employs TRBV12-3 or TRBV12-4 and TRBJ2-2; D may be TRBD1 or TRBD2 (6 bases each). Trimming took off 2 bases at V and 5 bases at J, with 9 bases between the two ends. The CDR3 sequence is 14 residues long. The DNA for the CDR3 is TGTGCCAGCAGTTTATCGGGGGCTACCGGGGAGCTGTTTTTT. Translation: CASSLSGATGELFF.

This chain joins TRBV6-6 and TRBJ2-2; D is perhaps TRBD1 or TRBD2 (5 bases each). The ends were cut back, 2 bases at V and 4 bases at J, with 17 bases in the middle. Germline CDR1 MNHNY, CDR2 SVGAGI (reference sequence). This CDR3 comprises 17 residues. The CDR3 loop reads CASSYPSTGTGTGELFF. The CDR3 coding sequence is TGTGCCAGCAGTTACCCTAGCACAGGAACTGGCACCGGGGAGCTGTTTTTT.

The rearrangement joins TRBV19 to TRBJ2-7; D unclear. Germline CDR1 reads LNHDA; CDR2 reads SQIVND (reference sequence). This CDR3 has 13 residues. The ends were cut back, 2 bases at V and 3 bases at J, with 8 bases in the middle. In DNA form, the CDR3 reads TGTGCCAGTAGTATATCCCTGATCTACGAGCAGTACTTC. Translation: CASSISLIYEQYF.

The chain uses TRBV12-5 and TRBJ2-7; the D gene is possibly TRBD2 (5 bases). This CDR3 has 11 amino acids. Trimming stripped 6 bases from V and 5 bases from J, with 8 bases between. In germline, CDR1 is LGHNT, CDR2 FRNRAP. CDR3 sequence: CASGEGHEQYF. CDR3 DNA sequence: TGTGCTAGTGGCGAGGGTCACGAGCAGTACTTC.